This T cell receptor (beta chain) emerged from a study of human T cells and chemical hapten exposure. The sample holds a few counts of this clonotype. V was cut by 4 bases and J by 9 bases, with 16 bases left in between. In germline, CDR1 is SGHTA, CDR2 FQGNSA. CDR3 length equals 15 residues. Time point of the sample: patch test 3, about 24 weeks after DPC sensitization. Indicated treatment: therapeutic diphenylcyclopropenone sensitization with weekly scalp DPC. Each CDR3 protein gets one entry after TCRdb re-called the RACE reads with MiXCR. The table records roughly 53,000 distinct CDR3 sequences, approximately 9.9% of them present only once.

The sample here was whole blood, taken in connection with sensitization to the hapten diphenylcyclopropenone (DPC). This TCR derives from a woman aged 40 to 50 with alopecia areata. Some clones in this sample may be carry-over from other donors' samples. The chain combines TRBV7-2 with TRBJ1-6; D gene unclear. CDR3 in amino acids: CASSSPELISSPLHF. CDR3 DNA sequence: TGTGCCAGCAGCTCCCCGGAACTCATTTCTTCACCCCTCCACTTT.